This T cell receptor (beta chain) was identified during a study of shared clonotypes between healthy human individuals. The wider study: The plates for each donor numbered three CD4 naive, three CD4 memory, two CD8 naive and one CD8 memory.

Study-wide results and caveats: Naive subsets typically showed greater estimated richness than memory subsets.

Here immunoSEQ multiplex PCR was the method, and the copy in TCRdb shows in-frame clones only, minus some. The sample holds fewer than 150,000 clones, around 66% seen once. Concerning this clone: Its antigen is unidentified.

Sequenced sample: memory CD8+ T cells sorted from blood. Sample subset: CD45RO+ cells pooled with CCR7-negative TemRA cells. The receptor's source is a woman in her twenties or thirties in good health.

The CDR3 DNA reads as TGTGCCAGCAGTCCTTGGGGGGTAACTAATGAAAAACTGTTTTTT. Translated: CASSPWGVTNEKLFF. The chain recombines TRBV5-5 with TRBJ1-4; perhaps TRBD1 as D (5 bases). The CDR3 totals 15 residues. V gave up 5 bases and J gave up 1 base, with 12 bases separating them. From germline, CDR1 is SGHKS and CDR2 YYEKEE (reference sequence).